The 18 T cell receptor beta chains in this list originate from one sample, sequenced in a study of regulatory T cells in long-lasting Graves disease. CDR3-region Arm-PCR and iRepertoire HTBI primers produced the TCR beta libraries. TCRdb fed the multiplex PCR reads into MiXCR, producing one record per CDR3 protein. The table shows a few hundred thousand distinct CDR3 sequences, with around 15% occurring only once. The time point here: newly diagnosed GD, antithyroid drugs for less than 3 months. RNA from PBMCs was the source of the TCR library. A further study also used this sample, focusing on T cells in Graves' hyperthyroidism and ophthalmopathy.

The sample here was peripheral blood mononuclear cells (PBMCs), taken at new diagnosis, from a patient treated with antithyroid drugs. The receptor set was obtained from a woman aged 45-65 years with Graves disease.

This clonotype was observed at least ten times. V and J are TRBV20-1 and TRBJ1-2, with no clear D. The length of the CDR3 is 13 residues. Trimming removed 6 bases from V and 4 bases from J, with 15 bases in between. CDR1 is DFQATT, CDR2 SNEGSKA, per germline (reference sequence). In nucleotides, the CDR3 is TGCAGTGCACCGTACCCCGTTGGCTATGGCTACACCTTC. This gives the protein CSAPYPVGYGYTF.

This clonotype was recorded at least ten times. The genes are TRBV20-1 and TRBJ1-2, with D unclear. V was pared by 0 bases and J by 3 bases, with 11 bases between. Looked up from germline, CDR1 is DFQATT and CDR2 is SNEGSKA (reference sequence). The CDR3 totals 14 residues. The CDR3 bases are TGCAGTGCTAGAGATGGACGCCGCTACTATGGCTACACCTTC. Protein: CSARDGRRYYGYTF.

This clonotype was recorded many times. The rearrangement uses TRBV28 and TRBJ2-5, with TRBD1 matching over 9 bases. Germline-derived CDR1 and CDR2 are MDHEN and SYDVKM. The CDR3 has 12 amino acids. With V trimmed by 8 bases and J by 3 bases, 1 base remained unmatched. The CDR3 DNA sequence: TGTGCCAGCGGGGACAGGGAAGAGACCCAGTACTTC. This codes for CASGDREETQYF.

This clonotype showed up many times. The genes are TRBV5-5 and TRBJ2-7, with D maybe TRBD2 (6 bases). The CDR3 spans 14 residues. Germline CDR1 and CDR2: SGHKS and YYEKEE (reference sequence). The V end was cut by 3 bases, the J end by 3 bases, with 13 bases between. This chain's CDR3 is CASSYRGTNYEQYF. The CDR3 DNA is TGTGCCAGCAGCTACCGCGGGACCAACTACGAGCAGTACTTC.

This clonotype appeared a few times. The J gene is TRBJ2-7, the V gene TRBV18, with 8 positions matching TRBD2. V lost 1 base, J lost 5 bases, and 7 bases stayed unmatched. The CDR3 is 15 amino acids. Germline loops: CDR1 KGHSH, CDR2 LQKENI. CDR3 sequence: CASSPLSGTTHEQYF. The CDR3 bases are TGTGCCAGCTCACCACTTAGCGGGACCACTCACGAGCAGTACTTC.

The chain combines TRBV6-9 with TRBJ1-1; 8 bases map to TRBD1. The CDR3 extends over 15 amino acids. Germline CDR1 MNHGY, CDR2 SVAAGI. The trim removed 3 bases at V and 5 bases at J, leaving 8 bases unmatched. CDR3 protein: CASSYLAGGGTEAFF. CDR3 DNA: TGTGCCAGCAGTTACCTGGCAGGGGGCGGAACTGAAGCTTTCTTT.

This sequence joins TRBV7-2 and TRBJ2-2; unclear D gene. Germline loops: CDR1 SGHTA, CDR2 FQGNSA. CDR3 size: 15 residues. V was pared by 3 bases and J by 2 bases, with 10 bases between. CDR3 sequence (DNA): TGTGCCAGCAGCTTTTGGGCACACAACACCGGGGAGCTGTTTTTT. As protein: CASSFWAHNTGELFF.

This clonotype has just a few counts. The chain recombines TRBV10-3 with TRBJ2-6, with 8 bases aligning to TRBD1. In germline, CDR1 is ENHRY, CDR2 SYGVKD. The CDR3 is 18 amino acids. Trimming cost V 3 bases and J 2 bases; bases outside gene matches: 9. Here the CDR3 reads CAISDFSGQGTGANVLTF. CDR3 nucleotides: TGTGCCATCAGTGATTTTTCTGGACAGGGAACTGGGGCCAACGTCCTGACTTTC.

In its sample, this clonotype was seen many times. This chain connects TRBV12-3 or TRBV12-4 to TRBJ2-1; 7 nucleotides align to TRBD1. V lost 1 base, J lost 6 bases, and 6 bases stayed unmatched. The CDR3 sequence is 15 residues long. The CDR3: CASSLETGILNEQFF. In nucleotides, the CDR3 is TGTGCCAGCAGTTTAGAGACAGGGATCCTCAATGAGCAGTTCTTC.

Many counts were recorded for this clonotype. V and J are TRBV11-2 and TRBJ1-5, with no clear D. Germline-derived CDR1 and CDR2 are SGHAT and FQNNGV. This CDR3 contains 13 residues. The V end lost 0 bases, the J end lost 9 bases, and 9 bases lay between the germline ends. The CDR3 nucleotides read TGTGCCAGCAGCTTAGATGAAGGGCTGCCCCAGCATTTT. Translated, it gives CASSLDEGLPQHF.

The J gene is TRBJ2-1, the V gene TRBV10-3; 13 positions match TRBD2. Looked up from germline, CDR1 is ENHRY and CDR2 is SYGVKD. V shed 5 bases, J shed 0 bases, and the junction held 10 bases outside the gene matches. This CDR3 contains 19 residues. The CDR3 DNA sequence: TGTGCCATCAGTCTTACCGGGACTAGCGGGATCAACTCCTACAATGAGCAGTTCTTC. Its protein product is CAISLTGTSGINSYNEQFF.

The chain combines TRBV19 with TRBJ2-7; 8 bases map to TRBD2. The CDR3 spans 15 residues. The V gene end was trimmed by 1 base and the J gene end by 2 bases; junction bases not matched to a gene: 4. Germline loops: CDR1 LNHDA, CDR2 SQIVND (reference sequence). The CDR3 loop is CASSIGSGSTYEQYF. The CDR3 nucleotides are TGTGCCAGTAGTATAGGAAGCGGGAGCACCTACGAGCAGTACTTC.

This clonotype has just a few counts. The V gene is TRBV6-1, the J gene TRBJ1-1; 7 positions match TRBD1. The CDR3 runs to 11 residues. Looked up from germline, CDR1 is MNHNS and CDR2 is SASEGT. Unmatched junction bases numbered 1, after V lost 1 base and J lost 11 bases. DNA for the CDR3: TGTGCCAGCAGTGAAGGACAGGGCGCTTTCTTT. It translates to CASSEGQGAFF.

This clonotype was seen more than once but under ten times. The chain uses TRBV3-1 and TRBJ1-1; 10 nucleotides align to TRBD1. Germline trimming cut 3 bases from V and 6 bases from J; bases unmatched to any gene: 10. Germline-derived CDR1 and CDR2 are LGHDT and YNNKEL (reference sequence). The CDR3 length is 16 residues. DNA for the CDR3: TGTGCCAGCAGCCAGAGGTCGGCGGGGACAGGGGCTGAAGCTTTCTTT. It is translated as CASSQRSAGTGAEAFF.

This sequence joins TRBV25-1 and TRBJ2-7, with D perhaps TRBD2 (6 bases). Per the germline V gene, CDR1 is MGHDK and CDR2 is SYGVNS. V gave up 3 bases and J gave up 5 bases, with 17 bases separating them. The CDR3 sequence is 15 residues long. Written as DNA, the CDR3 is TGTGCCAGCAGTGACCGTCCCGGGAGTAGCAACGAGCAGTACTTC. This codes for CASSDRPGSSNEQYF.

J is TRBJ2-7 and V is TRBV5-1; possible D gene TRBD2, 6 bases. Germline loops: CDR1 SGHRS, CDR2 YFSETQ. The V end lost 4 bases, the J end lost 6 bases, and 17 bases lay between the germline ends. The CDR3 length is 14 residues. The CDR3 here is CASSRDSPGREQYF. The CDR3, as DNA: TGCGCCAGCAGCCGGGACTCCCCCGGACGCGAGCAGTACTTC.

This clonotype has at least ten counts. The J gene is TRBJ1-5, the V gene TRBV2; TRBD1 aligns across 7 bases. The CDR3 is 14 residues long. V shed 7 bases and J 7 bases; nucleotides not matched to a gene: 10. Germline V gene data show CDR1 as SNHLY and CDR2 as FYNNEI. DNA for the CDR3: TGTGCCAGCACTGAGGCAGGGGGTAGGCAGCCCCAGCATTTT. The encoded protein is CASTEAGGRQPQHF.

This chain links TRBV9 with TRBJ2-1, with TRBD1 identical over 7 bases. CDR1 SGDLS and CDR2 YYNGEE come from the germline V gene. The CDR3 consists of 14 residues. The V gene end was trimmed by 0 bases and the J gene end by 9 bases; junction bases not matched to a gene: 6. The CDR3 bases are TGTGCCAGCAGCGTAGCGGTAGGGGGCGGTGAGCAGTTCTTC. This encodes CASSVAVGGGEQFF. The full variable domain, its missing parts supplied by reference TRBV9 and TRBJ2-1, is DSGVTQTPKHLITATGQRVTLRCSPRSGDLSVYWYQQSLDQGLQFLIQYYNGEERAKGNILERFSAQQFPDLHSELNLSSLELGDSALYFCASSVAVGGGEQFFGPGTRLTVL.